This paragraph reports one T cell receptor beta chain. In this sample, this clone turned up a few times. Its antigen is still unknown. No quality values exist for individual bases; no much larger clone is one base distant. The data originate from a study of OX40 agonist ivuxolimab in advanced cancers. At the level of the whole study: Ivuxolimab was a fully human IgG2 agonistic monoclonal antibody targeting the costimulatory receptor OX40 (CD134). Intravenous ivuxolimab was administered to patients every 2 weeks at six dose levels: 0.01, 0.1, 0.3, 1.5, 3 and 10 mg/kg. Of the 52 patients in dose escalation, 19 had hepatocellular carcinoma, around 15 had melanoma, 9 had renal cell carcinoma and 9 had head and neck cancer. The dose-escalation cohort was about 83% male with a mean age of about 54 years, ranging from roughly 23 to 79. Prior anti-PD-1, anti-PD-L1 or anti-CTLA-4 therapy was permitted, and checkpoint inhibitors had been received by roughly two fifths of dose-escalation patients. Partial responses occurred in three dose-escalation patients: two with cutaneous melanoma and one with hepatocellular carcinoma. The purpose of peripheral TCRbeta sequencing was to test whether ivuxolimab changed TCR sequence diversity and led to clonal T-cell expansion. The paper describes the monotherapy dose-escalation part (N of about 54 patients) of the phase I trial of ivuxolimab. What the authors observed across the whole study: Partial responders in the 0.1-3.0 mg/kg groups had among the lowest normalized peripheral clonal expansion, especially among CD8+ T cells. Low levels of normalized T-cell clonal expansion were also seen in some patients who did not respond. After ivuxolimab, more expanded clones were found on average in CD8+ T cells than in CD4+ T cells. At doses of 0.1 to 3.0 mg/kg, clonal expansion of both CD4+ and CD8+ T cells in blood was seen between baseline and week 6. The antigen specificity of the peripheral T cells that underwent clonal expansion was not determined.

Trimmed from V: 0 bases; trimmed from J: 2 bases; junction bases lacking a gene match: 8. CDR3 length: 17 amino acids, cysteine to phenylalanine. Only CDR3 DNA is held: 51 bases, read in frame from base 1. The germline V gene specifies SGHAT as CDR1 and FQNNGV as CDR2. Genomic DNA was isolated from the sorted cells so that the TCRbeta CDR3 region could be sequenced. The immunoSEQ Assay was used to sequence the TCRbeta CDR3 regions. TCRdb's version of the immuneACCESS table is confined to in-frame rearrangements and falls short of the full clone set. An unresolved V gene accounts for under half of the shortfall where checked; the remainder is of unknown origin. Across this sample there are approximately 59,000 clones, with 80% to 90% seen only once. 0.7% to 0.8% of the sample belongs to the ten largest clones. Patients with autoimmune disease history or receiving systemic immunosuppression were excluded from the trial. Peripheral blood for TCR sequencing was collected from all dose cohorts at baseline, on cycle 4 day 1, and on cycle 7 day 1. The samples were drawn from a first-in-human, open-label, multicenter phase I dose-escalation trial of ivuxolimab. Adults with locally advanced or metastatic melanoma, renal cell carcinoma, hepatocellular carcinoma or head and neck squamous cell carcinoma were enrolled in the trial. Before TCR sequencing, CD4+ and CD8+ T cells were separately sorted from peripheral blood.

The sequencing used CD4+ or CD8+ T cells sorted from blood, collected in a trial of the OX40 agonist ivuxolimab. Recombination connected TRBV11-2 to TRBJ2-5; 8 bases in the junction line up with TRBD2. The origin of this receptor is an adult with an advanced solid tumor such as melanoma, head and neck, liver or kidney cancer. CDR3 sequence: CASSLDLGAGGQETQYF. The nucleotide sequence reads TGTGCCAGCAGCTTAGATCTAGGGGCGGGGGGACAAGAGACCCAGTACTTC.